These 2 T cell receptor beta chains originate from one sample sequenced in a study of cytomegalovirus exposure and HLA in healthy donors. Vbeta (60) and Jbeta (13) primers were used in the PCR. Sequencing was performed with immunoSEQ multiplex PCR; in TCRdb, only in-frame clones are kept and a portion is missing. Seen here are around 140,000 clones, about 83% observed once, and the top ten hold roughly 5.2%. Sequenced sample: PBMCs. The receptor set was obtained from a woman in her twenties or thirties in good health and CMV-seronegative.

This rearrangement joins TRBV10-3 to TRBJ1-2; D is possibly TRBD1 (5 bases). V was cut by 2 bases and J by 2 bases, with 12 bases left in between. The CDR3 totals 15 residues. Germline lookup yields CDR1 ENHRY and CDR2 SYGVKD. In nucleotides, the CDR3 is TGTGCCATCAGTGAGGGGGCCAATAGGAACTATGGCTACACCTTC. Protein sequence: CAISEGANRNYGYTF.

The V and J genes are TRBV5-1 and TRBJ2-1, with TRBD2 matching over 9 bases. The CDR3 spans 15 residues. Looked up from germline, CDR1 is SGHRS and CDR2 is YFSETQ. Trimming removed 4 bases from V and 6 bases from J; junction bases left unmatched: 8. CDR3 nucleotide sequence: TGCGCCAGCAGCGCGCTTAGCGGGAGTAGCAATGAGCAGTTCTTC. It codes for CASSALSGSSNEQFF.